The rows below give T cell receptor beta chains drawn from one sample of a study of CXCR3-negative and CXCR3-positive naive CD8 T cells. TCRdb reprocessed the 5' RACE reads and keeps a single row for each CDR3 protein, giving no DNA. The table lists under 110,000 distinct CDR3 sequences. Sample: naive CXCR3+ CD8+ T cells from blood. The receptors were gathered from a human donor in good health. Some clones in this sample may be carry-over from other donors' samples. Each CDR3 is given with its conserved first and last residue.

V	J	CDR3
TRBV7-9	TRBJ2-5	CASSFEARDRVQETQYF
TRBV20-1	TRBJ1-1	CSALRQPMNTEAFF
TRBV13	TRBJ1-4	CASSLGLGIATNEKLFF
TRBV20-1	TRBJ1-2	CSARQPYGYTF
TRBV7-8	TRBJ2-1	CASSVLAGGPTEQFF
TRBV7-6	TRBJ2-7	CASSLGVSGESYEQYF
TRBV28	TRBJ1-1	CASSAYGSRDLEAFF
TRBV12-3/TRBV12-4	TRBJ2-5	CASSQTRVGETQYF
TRBV28	TRBJ2-5	CASSSQIAETQYF
TRBV4-1	TRBJ2-1	CASSYLAGGPDEQFF
TRBV27	TRBJ1-5	CASSSYRGQPQHF
TRBV6-2/TRBV6-3	TRBJ2-5	CASSYIGLEETQYF
TRBV15	TRBJ2-2	CATSRRPNTGELFF
TRBV7-2	TRBJ2-3	CVLGGPPGGAADTQYF
TRBV9	TRBJ2-5	CASSGTGAQVETQYF
TRBV3-1	TRBJ2-1	CASSQDLAGVVSSYNEQFF
TRBV27	TRBJ1-5	CASSLYYSNQPQHF
TRBV5-1	TRBJ2-1	CASSMEPGLAGGRSSYNEQFF
TRBV3-2	TRBJ1-1	CASSRLGSRTAQTEAFF
TRBV9	TRBJ1-6	CASSVSGSTGNNSPLHF
TRBV9	TRBJ2-7	CASSVGGYGHEQYF
TRBV6-5	TRBJ2-1	CASSYSQSAERFF
TRBV3-1	TRBJ2-2	CASSQEVGPNTGELFF